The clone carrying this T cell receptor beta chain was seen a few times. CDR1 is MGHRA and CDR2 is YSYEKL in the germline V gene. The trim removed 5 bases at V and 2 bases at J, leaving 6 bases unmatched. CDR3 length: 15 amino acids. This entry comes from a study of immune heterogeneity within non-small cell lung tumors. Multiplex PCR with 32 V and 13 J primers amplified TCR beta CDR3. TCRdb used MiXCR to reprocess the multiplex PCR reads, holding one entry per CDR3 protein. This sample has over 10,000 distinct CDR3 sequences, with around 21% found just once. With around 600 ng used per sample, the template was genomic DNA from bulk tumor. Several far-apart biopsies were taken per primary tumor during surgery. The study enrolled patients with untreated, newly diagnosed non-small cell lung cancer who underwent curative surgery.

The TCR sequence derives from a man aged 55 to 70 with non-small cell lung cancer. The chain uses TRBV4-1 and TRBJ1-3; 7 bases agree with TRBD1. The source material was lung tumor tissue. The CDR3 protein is CASSSEDRTGNTIYF. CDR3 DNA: TGCGCCAGCAGCTCAGAGGACAGGACTGGAAACACCATATATTTT.